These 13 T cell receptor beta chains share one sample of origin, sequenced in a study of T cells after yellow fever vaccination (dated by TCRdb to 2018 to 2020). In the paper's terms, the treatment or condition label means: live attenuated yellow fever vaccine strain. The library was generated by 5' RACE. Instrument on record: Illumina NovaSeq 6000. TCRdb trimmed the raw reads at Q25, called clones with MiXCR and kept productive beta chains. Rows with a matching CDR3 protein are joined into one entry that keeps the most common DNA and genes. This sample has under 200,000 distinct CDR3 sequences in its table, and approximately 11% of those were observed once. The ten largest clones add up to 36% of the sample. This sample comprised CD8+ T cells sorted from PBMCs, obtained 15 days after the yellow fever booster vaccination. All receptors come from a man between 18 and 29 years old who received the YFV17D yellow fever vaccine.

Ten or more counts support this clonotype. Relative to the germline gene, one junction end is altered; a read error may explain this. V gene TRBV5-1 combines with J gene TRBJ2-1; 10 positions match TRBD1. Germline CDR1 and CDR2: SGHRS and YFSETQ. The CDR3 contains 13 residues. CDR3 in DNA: TGTGCCAGCAGCCTGGACAGGGGGAATGAGCAGTTCTTC. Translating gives CASSLDRGNEQFF.

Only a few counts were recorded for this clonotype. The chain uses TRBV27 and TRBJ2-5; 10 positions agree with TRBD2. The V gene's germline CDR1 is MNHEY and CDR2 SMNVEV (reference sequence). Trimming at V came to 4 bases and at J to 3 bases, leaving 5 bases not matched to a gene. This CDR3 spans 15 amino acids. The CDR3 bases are TGTGCCAGCAGTTCACGGACTAGCGGTAAAGAGACCCAGTACTTC. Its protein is CASSSRTSGKETQYF.

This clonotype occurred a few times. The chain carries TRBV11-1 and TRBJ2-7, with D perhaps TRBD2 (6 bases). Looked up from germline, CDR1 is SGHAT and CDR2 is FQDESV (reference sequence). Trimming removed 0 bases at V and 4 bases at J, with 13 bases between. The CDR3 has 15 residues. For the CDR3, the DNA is TGTGCCAGCAGCTTAGCGGACTACCTTCCGTACGAGCAGTACGTC. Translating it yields CASSLADYLPYEQYV.

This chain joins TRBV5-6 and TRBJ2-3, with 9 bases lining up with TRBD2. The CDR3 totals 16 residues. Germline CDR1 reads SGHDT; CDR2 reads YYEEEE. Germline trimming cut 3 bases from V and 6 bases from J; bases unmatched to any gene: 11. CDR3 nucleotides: TGTGCCAGCAGCTGGGACACTAGCGGGCCGCTGGATACGCAGTATTTT. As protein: CASSWDTSGPLDTQYF.

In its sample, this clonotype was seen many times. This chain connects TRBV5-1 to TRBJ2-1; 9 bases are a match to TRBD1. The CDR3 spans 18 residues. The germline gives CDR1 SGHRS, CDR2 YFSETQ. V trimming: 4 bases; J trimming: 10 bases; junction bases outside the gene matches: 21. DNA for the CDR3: TGCGCCAGCAGCCACCGGACAGGGGCCGGGGGGCCCTATCAAGAGCAGTTCTTC. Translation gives CASSHRTGAGGPYQEQFF.

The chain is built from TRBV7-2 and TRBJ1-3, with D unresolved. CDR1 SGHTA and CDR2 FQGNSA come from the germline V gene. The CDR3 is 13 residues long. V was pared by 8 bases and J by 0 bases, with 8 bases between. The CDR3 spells CASLESSGNTIYF. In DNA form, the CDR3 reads TGTGCCAGCCTAGAGAGCTCTGGAAACACCATATATTTT.

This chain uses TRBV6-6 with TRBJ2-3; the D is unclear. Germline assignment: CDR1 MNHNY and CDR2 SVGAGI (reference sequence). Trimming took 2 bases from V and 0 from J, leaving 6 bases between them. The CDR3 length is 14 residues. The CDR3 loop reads CASSYAFSTDTQYF. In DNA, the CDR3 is TGTGCCAGCAGTTACGCCTTTAGCACAGATACGCAGTATTTT.

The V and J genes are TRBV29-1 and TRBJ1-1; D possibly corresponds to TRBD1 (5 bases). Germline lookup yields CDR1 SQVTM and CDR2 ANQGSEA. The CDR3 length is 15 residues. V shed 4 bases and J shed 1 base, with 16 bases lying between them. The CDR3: CSVVKRRGGNTEAFF. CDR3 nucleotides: TGCAGCGTTGTAAAAAGACGGGGGGGGAACACTGAAGCTTTCTTT.

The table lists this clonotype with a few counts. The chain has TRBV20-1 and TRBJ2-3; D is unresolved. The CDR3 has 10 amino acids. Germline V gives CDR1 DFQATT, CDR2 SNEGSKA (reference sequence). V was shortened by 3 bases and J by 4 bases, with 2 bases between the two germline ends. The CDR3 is CSASSDTQYF. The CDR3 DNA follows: TGCAGTGCTAGTTCAGATACGCAGTATTTT.

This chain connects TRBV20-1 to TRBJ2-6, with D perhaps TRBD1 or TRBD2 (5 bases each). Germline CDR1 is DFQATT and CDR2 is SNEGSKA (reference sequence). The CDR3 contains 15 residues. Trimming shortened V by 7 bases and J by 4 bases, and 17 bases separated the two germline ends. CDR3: CSGWDGGSGANVLTF. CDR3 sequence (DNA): TGCAGTGGGTGGGACGGCGGCTCAGGGGCCAACGTCCTGACTTTC.

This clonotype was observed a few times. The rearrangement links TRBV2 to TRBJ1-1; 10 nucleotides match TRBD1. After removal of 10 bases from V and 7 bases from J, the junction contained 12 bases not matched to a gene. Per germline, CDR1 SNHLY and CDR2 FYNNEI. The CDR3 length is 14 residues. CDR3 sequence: CANPAGQGKDEAFF. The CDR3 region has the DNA TGTGCCAACCCTGCGGGACAGGGGAAGGATGAAGCTTTCTTT.

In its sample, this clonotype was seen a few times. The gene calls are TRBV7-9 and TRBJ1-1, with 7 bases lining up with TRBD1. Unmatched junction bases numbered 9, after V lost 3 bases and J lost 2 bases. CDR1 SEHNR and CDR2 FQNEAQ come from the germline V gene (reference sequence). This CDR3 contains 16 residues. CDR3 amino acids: CASSFVRQGENTEAFF. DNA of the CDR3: TGTGCCAGCAGCTTCGTACGACAGGGAGAAAACACTGAAGCTTTCTTT.

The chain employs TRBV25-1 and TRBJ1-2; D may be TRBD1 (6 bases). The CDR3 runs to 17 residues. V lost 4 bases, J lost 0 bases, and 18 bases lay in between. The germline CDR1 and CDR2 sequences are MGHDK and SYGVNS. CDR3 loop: CASSGRDRLPANYGYTF. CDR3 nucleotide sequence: TGTGCCAGCAGTGGAAGAGACAGGCTCCCAGCTAACTATGGCTACACCTTC.